The present T cell receptor beta chain was sequenced within a study of blood T cell repertoires in COVID-19. As for the study in general: Sites in the United States, Italy and Spain provided acute and convalescent COVID-19 samples. Sample material is recorded as cDNA or gDNA derived from T cells, B-cell-depleted T cells, or PBMCs.

This clone was detected a few times. During active infection, Seattle patients enrolled and were then monitored through disease. The CDR3 runs to 15 residues. Germline CDR1 reads MNHNS; CDR2 reads SASEGT. V gave up 2 bases and J gave up 6 bases, with 14 bases separating them. In the original workflow: Nucleated cell counts were estimated from reference gene primer amplification. TCRdb's copy holds only in-frame clones and misses some; the assay was immunoSEQ multiplex PCR. V and J calls plus clone size are reproduced from that table; the DNA served to infer D and trimming. The top ten hold over 5.5% of the sample, which has hundreds of thousands of clones, about 84% seen once.

The sequence came from a woman of 80 years or more with COVID-19, enrolled during active disease. The chain joins TRBV6-1 to TRBJ1-5, with a weak D call TRBD1 (5 bases). The specimen was peripheral blood. The CDR3 nucleotides are TGTGCCAGCAGTGAACCCGGACAAGTTGGTCAGCCCCAGCATTTT. It specifies CASSEPGQVGQPQHF.